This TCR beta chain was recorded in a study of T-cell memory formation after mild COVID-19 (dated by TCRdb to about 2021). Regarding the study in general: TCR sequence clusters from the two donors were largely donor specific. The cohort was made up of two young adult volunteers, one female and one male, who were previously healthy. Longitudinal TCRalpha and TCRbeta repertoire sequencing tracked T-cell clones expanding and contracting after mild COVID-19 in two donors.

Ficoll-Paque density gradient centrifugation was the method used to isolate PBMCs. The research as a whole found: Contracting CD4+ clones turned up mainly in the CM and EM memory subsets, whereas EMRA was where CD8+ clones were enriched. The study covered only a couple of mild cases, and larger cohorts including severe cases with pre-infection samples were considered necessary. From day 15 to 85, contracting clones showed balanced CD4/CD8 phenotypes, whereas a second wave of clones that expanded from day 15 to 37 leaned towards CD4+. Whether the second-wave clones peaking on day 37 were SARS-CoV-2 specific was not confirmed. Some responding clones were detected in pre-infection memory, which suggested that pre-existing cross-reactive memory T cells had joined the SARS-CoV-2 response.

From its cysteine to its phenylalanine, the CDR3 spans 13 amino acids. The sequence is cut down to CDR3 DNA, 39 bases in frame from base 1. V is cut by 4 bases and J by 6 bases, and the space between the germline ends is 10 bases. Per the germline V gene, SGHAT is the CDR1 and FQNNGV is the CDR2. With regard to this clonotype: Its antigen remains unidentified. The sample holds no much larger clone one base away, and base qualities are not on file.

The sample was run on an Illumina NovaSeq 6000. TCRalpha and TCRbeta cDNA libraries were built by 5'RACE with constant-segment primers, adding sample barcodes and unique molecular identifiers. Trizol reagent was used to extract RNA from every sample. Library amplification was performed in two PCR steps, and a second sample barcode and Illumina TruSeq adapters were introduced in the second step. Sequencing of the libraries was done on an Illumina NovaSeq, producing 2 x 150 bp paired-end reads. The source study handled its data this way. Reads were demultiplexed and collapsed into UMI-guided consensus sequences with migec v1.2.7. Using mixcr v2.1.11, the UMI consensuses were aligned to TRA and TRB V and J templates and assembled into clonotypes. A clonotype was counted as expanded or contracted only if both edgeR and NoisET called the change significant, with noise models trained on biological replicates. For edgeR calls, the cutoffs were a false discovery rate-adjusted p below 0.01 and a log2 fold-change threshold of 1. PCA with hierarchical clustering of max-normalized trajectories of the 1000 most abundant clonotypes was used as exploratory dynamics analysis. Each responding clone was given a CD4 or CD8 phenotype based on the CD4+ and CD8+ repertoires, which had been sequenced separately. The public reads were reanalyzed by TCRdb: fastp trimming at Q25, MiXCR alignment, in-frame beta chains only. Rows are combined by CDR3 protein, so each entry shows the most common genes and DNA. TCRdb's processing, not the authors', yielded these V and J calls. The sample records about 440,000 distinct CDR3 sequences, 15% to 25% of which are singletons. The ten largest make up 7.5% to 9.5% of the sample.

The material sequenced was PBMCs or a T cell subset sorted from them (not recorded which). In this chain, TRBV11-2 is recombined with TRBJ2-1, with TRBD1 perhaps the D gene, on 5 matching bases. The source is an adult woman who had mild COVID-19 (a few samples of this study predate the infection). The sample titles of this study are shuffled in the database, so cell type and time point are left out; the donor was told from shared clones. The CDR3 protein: CASSSLGPNEQFF. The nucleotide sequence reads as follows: TGTGCCAGCAGCTCCTTGGGGCCCAATGAGCAGTTCTTC.